The clone carrying this T cell receptor beta chain was seen only a few times. Its antigen is still unknown. This sample was included in a study of beta chain features in type 1 diabetes. Findings and limits, study-wide: Shortening that was moderate but significant affected the TCRB CDR3s of Type 1 diabetes patients in all four CD4+ subsets.

This CDR3 region has 14 residues. Germline values: CDR1 SGHTA, CDR2 FQGNSA. The V segment lost 4 bases and the J segment 10 bases; nucleotides outside the gene matches: 7. Isolated RNA was reverse transcribed in full, so expressed TCRB transcripts were sequenced. Each sample of naive, central memory or regulatory T cells had, on average, approximately 4 million reads. The method was immunoSEQ multiplex PCR; TCRdb's version includes in-frame clones alone and lacks a portion of them. The repertoire has about 170,000 clones, over 6% of them found once; the top ten carry around 0.5%. This TCR was sampled from a man in his late teens or twenties with type 1 diabetes. The sample comprised central memory CD4+ T cells from blood. The J gene is TRBJ1-6, the V gene TRBV7-2; 7 nucleotides line up with TRBD1. The CDR3: CASSSQGDWSPLHF. CDR3 bases: TGTGCCAGCAGCTCGCAGGGGGATTGGTCACCCCTCCACTTT.